This T cell receptor beta chain was sequenced for a study of blood T cell repertoires in COVID-19. This table comes from immunoSEQ multiplex PCR, and its TCRdb copy is limited to in-frame clones, with some not included. The sample contains about 110,000 clones, over 75% of which appear only once. The CDR3 loop spans 15 amino acids. From germline, CDR1 is MNHEY and CDR2 SVGAGI. The V segment lost 5 bases and the J segment 7 bases; nucleotides outside the gene matches: 8. This receptor was obtained from a woman in her 50s with acute or convalescent COVID-19. This sequence joins TRBV6-5 and TRBJ1-6, with 7 nucleotides matching TRBD1. The source material was peripheral blood. This CDR3 reads CASSNGQALNSPLHF. In DNA form, the CDR3 reads TGTGCCAGCAGTAACGGACAGGCTCTCAATTCACCCCTCCACTTT.